These 2 T cell receptor beta chains were all obtained from the same sample, sequenced in a study of blood T cell repertoires in COVID-19 (dated by TCRdb to about 2020). The library was prepared using the immunoSEQ multiplex PCR assay. TCRdb obtained this table from immuneACCESS and retained in-frame rearrangements with V and J assigned. These tables miss some clones; where compared with another copy, unresolved V genes account for less than half of the shortfall, and the remainder is unexplained. The sample yields 400,000 or so clones; roughly 87% were counted once. The ten most abundant clones make up around 0.6% of the sample. The material sequenced was PBMCs or T cells enriched from blood (not recorded which). All receptors come from a man aged 18 to 30 who had recovered from COVID-19.

This chain joins TRBV7-8 and TRBJ2-7, with TRBD2 matching over 8 bases. Germline CDR1 and CDR2: SGHVS and FQNEAQ. This CDR3 has 20 amino acids. V shed 5 bases and J 2 bases; nucleotides not matched to a gene: 23. The CDR3, as DNA: TGTGCCAGCAGCACCTACCGGACAGTACGCACGGGAGGGCCTCCCTACGAGCAGTACTTC. Its translation is CASSTYRTVRTGGPPYEQYF.

The rearrangement joins TRBV6-5 to TRBJ2-1; perhaps TRBD2 as D (6 bases). Germline V gene sequence: CDR1 MNHEY, CDR2 SVGAGI. CDR3 length: 15 residues. With 7 bases removed from V and 9 bases from J, the gap between germline ends came to 22 bases. The CDR3 region is CASTYPKGGLIEQFF. CDR3 in DNA: TGTGCCAGCACCTACCCAAAAGGAGGGCTCATTGAGCAGTTCTTC.